This T cell receptor beta chain appears in the sequencing data of a study of blood T cell repertoires in COVID-19. Overall study: Some COVID-19 samples were acute and others convalescent; all came from the United States, Italy and Spain. In each case, the material was cDNA or gDNA derived from T cells, B-cell-depleted T cells, or PBMCs.

The CDR3 spans 19 residues. Germline V gives CDR1 SGDLS, CDR2 YYNGEE. Trimming cost V 3 bases and J 0 bases; bases outside gene matches: 15. Sequenced by immunoSEQ multiplex PCR; TCRdb stores in-frame clones only, minus some. The sample shows 300,000 to 400,000 clones, about 87% of them seen only once. This chain links TRBV9 with TRBJ2-3, with 8 bases matching TRBD2. The material sequenced was peripheral blood. This clonotype originated in a woman aged 45-59 years with COVID-19, enrolled during active disease. The CDR3 reads CASSAVAGSVWLSTDTQYF. The DNA of the CDR3 is TGTGCCAGCAGCGCGGTAGCGGGGTCGGTATGGCTTAGCACAGATACGCAGTATTTT. Combining the CDR3 with reference TRBV9 and TRBJ2-3 gives the whole variable domain DSGVTQTPKHLITATGQRVTLRCSPRSGDLSVYWYQQSLDQGLQFLIQYYNGEERAKGNILERFSAQQFPDLHSELNLSSLELGDSALYFCASSAVAGSVWLSTDTQYFGPGTRLTVL.